These T cell receptor beta chains were read from a single sample in a study of regulatory T cells in long-lasting Graves disease. TCRdb re-called the multiplex PCR reads with MiXCR, one entry per CDR3 protein. In the table there are fewer than 600,000 distinct CDR3 sequences, around a fifth of which are singletons. The sample was peripheral blood mononuclear cells (PBMCs), taken when the disease was refractory, from a patient treated with antithyroid drugs. Receptors originate from a female donor with Graves disease. CDR3s include the opening cysteine and the closing phenylalanine or tryptophan. Each record gives: D gene, V gene, clone size, J gene, CDR3 protein, CDR3 DNA. A D gene is named only where the DNA matches it firmly. A row's size may be missing; if present it is once, few, many or a size class.

D gene: TRBD2; V gene: TRBV28; clone size: -; J gene: TRBJ2-3; CDR3 protein: CASSSTMRGGSTDTQYF; CDR3 DNA: TGTGCCAGCAGTTCCACAATGCGGGGGGGGAGCACAGATACGCAGTATTTT
D gene: -; V gene: TRBV30; clone size: -; J gene: TRBJ2-7; CDR3 protein: CAWSGGLGGAYEQYF; CDR3 DNA: TGTGCCTGGAGTGGCGGACTCGGAGGAGCCTACGAGCAGTACTTC
D gene: -; V gene: TRBV7-8; clone size: many; J gene: TRBJ1-2; CDR3 protein: CASSLSRSLLYGYTF; CDR3 DNA: TGTGCCAGCAGCTTATCCCGCTCCCTCTTGTATGGCTACACCTTC
D gene: TRBD1; V gene: TRBV28; clone size: -; J gene: TRBJ2-1; CDR3 protein: CASSPARPDRLHYNEQFF; CDR3 DNA: TGTGCCAGCAGCCCCGCCCGCCCGGACAGGTTACACTACAATGAGCAGTTCTTC
D gene: -; V gene: TRBV7-3; clone size: few; J gene: TRBJ2-7; CDR3 protein: CASSLTAGSYEQYF; CDR3 DNA: TGTGCCAGCAGCTTAACTGCGGGCTCCTACGAGCAGTACTTC
D gene: -; V gene: TRBV19; clone size: few; J gene: TRBJ2-2; CDR3 protein: CASSMPKGVVGELFF; CDR3 DNA: TGTGCCAGTAGTATGCCAAAGGGAGTCGTCGGGGAGCTGTTTTTT
D gene: -; V gene: TRBV6-5; clone size: many; J gene: TRBJ1-1; CDR3 protein: CASSYSRGDRTGAFF; CDR3 DNA: TGTGCCAGCAGTTACTCGAGAGGTGACCGAACTGGTGCTTTCTTT
D gene: -; V gene: TRBV15; clone size: few; J gene: TRBJ2-6; CDR3 protein: CATSRDRGANVLTF; CDR3 DNA: TGTGCCACCAGCAGAGATAGGGGGGCCAACGTCCTGACTTTC
D gene: TRBD2; V gene: TRBV6-5; clone size: -; J gene: TRBJ2-5; CDR3 protein: CASSSYPGLAEETQYF; CDR3 DNA: TGTGCCAGCAGTTCCTACCCCGGACTAGCGGAAGAGACCCAGTACTTC
D gene: -; V gene: TRBV19; clone size: -; J gene: TRBJ2-5; CDR3 protein: CASSLTRGWETQYF; CDR3 DNA: TGTGCCAGTAGTCTTACTAGGGGGTGGGAGACCCAGTACTTC
D gene: -; V gene: TRBV28; clone size: -; J gene: TRBJ2-3; CDR3 protein: CASSSGALPGEGTQYF; CDR3 DNA: TGTGCCAGCAGTTCAGGAGCGTTACCAGGGGAGGGTACGCAGTATTTT
D gene: -; V gene: TRBV25-1; clone size: many; J gene: TRBJ1-2; CDR3 protein: CASTGSPNYGYTF; CDR3 DNA: TGTGCCAGCACGGGGAGCCCCAACTATGGCTACACCTTC
D gene: -; V gene: TRBV5-1; clone size: -; J gene: TRBJ1-1; CDR3 protein: CASSLYSQGEAFF; CDR3 DNA: TGCGCCAGCAGCTTGTATTCGCAGGGAGAAGCTTTCTTT
D gene: TRBD1; V gene: TRBV18; clone size: -; J gene: TRBJ1-2; CDR3 protein: CASSLDRGWRLNYGYTF; CDR3 DNA: TGTGCCAGCTCACTTGACAGGGGATGGCGCCTAAACTATGGCTACACCTTC
D gene: -; V gene: TRBV5-6; clone size: -; J gene: TRBJ1-2; CDR3 protein: CASSYRTGSGYTF; CDR3 DNA: TGTGCCAGCAGCTACCGGACGGGGAGTGGCTACACCTTC
D gene: -; V gene: TRBV7-8; clone size: few; J gene: TRBJ1-6; CDR3 protein: CASSLDHGSYNSPLHF; CDR3 DNA: TGTGCCAGCAGCTTAGATCACGGCTCCTATAATTCACCCCTCCACTTT
D gene: TRBD1; V gene: TRBV6-1; clone size: few; J gene: TRBJ1-4; CDR3 protein: CASSRLTGGVEKLFF; CDR3 DNA: TGTGCCAGCAGTCGCCTGACAGGGGGAGTTGAAAAACTGTTTTTT
D gene: TRBD1; V gene: TRBV11-3; clone size: -; J gene: TRBJ2-7; CDR3 protein: CASSLTGENYEQYF; CDR3 DNA: TGTGCCAGCAGCTTGACAGGGGAGAACTACGAGCAGTACTTC
D gene: -; V gene: TRBV11-2; clone size: many; J gene: TRBJ2-7; CDR3 protein: CASSLAVRDYEQYF; CDR3 DNA: TGTGCCAGCAGCTTAGCGGTCAGGGACTACGAGCAGTACTTC
D gene: TRBD1; V gene: TRBV7-2; clone size: many; J gene: TRBJ1-2; CDR3 protein: CASSLSSSGGGYTF; CDR3 DNA: TGTGCCAGCAGCTTATCCTCCTCAGGGGGTGGCTACACCTTC
D gene: TRBD2; V gene: TRBV9; clone size: -; J gene: TRBJ2-5; CDR3 protein: CASSNGLAGAETQYF; CDR3 DNA: TGTGCCAGCAGCAACGGACTAGCGGGGGCAGAGACCCAGTACTTC
D gene: -; V gene: TRBV7-2; clone size: many; J gene: TRBJ1-4; CDR3 protein: CASRPGAQINEKLFF; CDR3 DNA: TGTGCCAGCAGGCCAGGGGCGCAGATTAATGAAAAACTGTTTTTT
D gene: -; V gene: TRBV29-1; clone size: many; J gene: TRBJ1-1; CDR3 protein: CSAQPGTEAFF; CDR3 DNA: TGCAGCGCCCAACCCGGCACTGAAGCTTTCTTT
D gene: TRBD1; V gene: TRBV7-2; clone size: -; J gene: TRBJ2-4; CDR3 protein: CASSLRQGLKDVQNIQYF; CDR3 DNA: TGTGCCAGCAGCCTCAGACAGGGCCTAAAGGACGTCCAAAACATTCAGTACTTC
D gene: -; V gene: TRBV5-1; clone size: many; J gene: TRBJ2-7; CDR3 protein: CASSLAWDTRYEQYF; CDR3 DNA: TGCGCCAGCAGCTTAGCTTGGGACACTCGCTACGAGCAGTACTTC